The 29 T cell receptor beta chains presented below share a single source sample, sequenced in a study of blood T cell repertoires in COVID-19 (dated by TCRdb to 2018 to 2020). The library was built by means of the immunoSEQ multiplex PCR assay. This immuneACCESS table, as held by TCRdb, lists in-frame sequences with V and J called but not all clones. Of the missing ones, under half trace to an unresolved V gene in checked studies; the others have no known cause. The sample table contains around 220,000 clones; only one count was recorded for about nine tenths of them. The ten most abundant clones make up roughly 2.4% of the sample. The sequenced sample consisted of peripheral blood. The receptor source for this set is a woman between 50 and 59 years old with acute or convalescent COVID-19.

This chain uses TRBV5-1 with TRBJ2-2, with D possibly being TRBD2 (6 bases). With 0 bases removed from V and 2 bases from J, the gap between germline ends came to 11 bases. The CDR3 consists of 16 residues. Germline V CDR1 and CDR2: SGHRS, YFSETQ. CDR3 residues: CASSLAGGPNTGELFF. The CDR3 nucleotides are TGCGCCAGCAGCTTGGCCGGGGGACCCAACACCGGGGAGCTGTTTTTT.

Here the CDR3 reads CASSPRGQGAIGSYNEQFF. The CDR3 bases are TGTGCCAGTAGTCCAAGGGGACAGGGGGCGATAGGGTCCTACAATGAGCAGTTCTTC. J is TRBJ2-1 and V is TRBV19, with 12 bases matching TRBD1. Germline V CDR1 and CDR2: LNHDA, SQIVND (reference sequence). The CDR3 runs 19 residues. V dropped 5 bases and J dropped 1; count of bases not matched to a gene: 12.

The rearrangement links TRBV6-5 to TRBJ2-7; D is perhaps TRBD1 (5 bases). V lost 0 bases and J lost 5, with 11 bases in between. CDR3 length: 14 amino acids. CDR1 and CDR2 (germline): MNHEY, SVGAGI. The CDR3 DNA is TGTGCCAGCAGTTACTCAGGCAGGGCTCACGAGCAGTACTTC. Encoded protein: CASSYSGRAHEQYF.

Notes on this clone: Other DNA sequences of this sample code for an identical CDR3. This chain links TRBV19 with TRBJ1-4; D unresolved. V shed 1 base and J shed 8 bases, with 11 bases lying between them. The CDR3 consists of 14 residues. The germline CDR1 and CDR2 sequences are LNHDA and SQIVND (reference sequence). CDR3 loop: CASSIGGVGEKLFF. In DNA form, the CDR3 reads TGTGCCAGTAGTATAGGCGGGGTTGGCGAAAAACTGTTTTTT.

The rearrangement joins TRBV30 to TRBJ2-7; a possible D gene is TRBD2 (5 bases). CDR1 is GTSNPN and CDR2 is SVGIG in the germline V gene (reference sequence). The CDR3 has 12 amino acids. The V end was cut by 4 bases, the J end by 6 bases, with 13 bases between. CDR3 sequence: CAWMVFGGEQYF. The CDR3 coding sequence is TGTGCCTGGATGGTATTTGGAGGCGAGCAGTACTTC. The full variable domain, with the rest looked up from reference TRBV30 and TRBJ2-7, is SQTIHQWPATLVQPVGSPLSLECTVEGTSNPNLYWYRQAAGRGLQLLFYSVGIGQISSEVPQNLSASRPQDRQFILSSKKLLLSDSGFYLCAWMVFGGEQYFGPGTRLTVT.

V is TRBV19 and J is TRBJ2-7; TRBD1 is a possible D gene (7 bases). CDR1 and CDR2 from the germline V gene are LNHDA and SQIVND (reference sequence). The V and J ends lost 3 bases and 2 bases respectively, with 14 bases between them. The CDR3 covers 15 residues. The CDR3 spells CASSIGSGGTYEQYF. The CDR3 DNA follows: TGTGCCAGTAGTATCGGGTCAGGGGGGACCTACGAGCAGTACTTC.

V gene TRBV18 combines with J gene TRBJ2-7; 13 bases match TRBD2. The germline V gene has CDR1 KGHSH and CDR2 LQKENI. Trimming took 0 bases from V and 4 from J; bases not matched to a gene: 3. The CDR3 extends over 16 amino acids. The chain's CDR3 is CASSPPGLAGDYEQYF. The CDR3 nucleotides read TGTGCCAGCTCACCACCAGGACTAGCGGGAGATTACGAGCAGTACTTC.

V and J are TRBV25-1 and TRBJ2-1; 7 bases agree with TRBD1. Trimming took 8 bases from V and 6 from J; bases not matched to a gene: 10. The CDR3 is 14 amino acids. The germline V gene encodes CDR1 MGHDK and CDR2 SYGVNS. Here the CDR3 DNA reads TGTGCCAGCGATCCGGGACAGCGGAGCAATGAGCAGTTCTTC. Encoded protein: CASDPGQRSNEQFF. The whole variable domain, filled in from reference TRBV25-1 and TRBJ2-1, reads EADIYQTPRYLVIGTGKKITLECSQTMGHDKMYWYQQDPGMELHLIHYSYGVNSTEKGDLSSESTVSRIRTEHFPLTLESARPSHTSQYLCASDPGQRSNEQFFGPGTRLTVL.

This clone was detected once. The chain has TRBV2 and TRBJ2-3; 14 nucleotides align to TRBD2. After removal of 7 bases from V and 9 bases from J, the junction contained 15 bases not matched to a gene. Per germline, CDR1 SNHLY and CDR2 FYNNEI. The length of the CDR3 is 17 residues. CDR3 residues: CASTSPGLAGVQGTQYF. CDR3 coding DNA: TGTGCCAGCACCTCCCCGGGACTAGCGGGGGTTCAAGGCACGCAGTATTTT.

The chain joins TRBV3-1 (or the pseudogene TRBV3-2) to TRBJ2-2; 13 bases align to TRBD2. V was pared by 3 bases and J by 3 bases, with 7 bases of the junction left unmatched. CDR3 length: 18 residues. Germline CDR1 is LGHDT and CDR2 is YNNKEL (reference sequence). The CDR3 is CASSHPLAGGWDTGELFF. CDR3 sequence (DNA): TGTGCCAGCAGCCACCCACTAGCGGGAGGGTGGGACACCGGGGAGCTGTTTTTT.

The genes are TRBV5-1 and TRBJ2-7, with a weak D call TRBD1 (5 bases). The CDR3 runs 14 residues. The V end was cut by 3 bases, the J end by 4 bases, with 14 bases between. Germline V CDR1 and CDR2: SGHRS, YFSETQ. The CDR3 DNA is TGCGCCAGCAGCTCTTCGCAGGGTTCGTACGAGCAGTACTTC. Encoded protein: CASSSSQGSYEQYF.

The chain links TRBV7-8 to TRBJ1-1, with 10 bases aligning to TRBD1. CDR1 is SGHVS, CDR2 FQNEAQ, per germline. CDR3 length: 17 amino acids. The junction had 10 bases not matched to a gene; V was cut back by 1 base and J by 5 bases. The CDR3 loop reads CASSLGGQGLRRTEAFF. CDR3 DNA sequence: TGTGCCAGCAGCTTAGGGGGACAGGGGCTTAGAAGAACTGAAGCTTTCTTT.

The chain uses TRBV3-1 (or the pseudogene TRBV3-2) and TRBJ2-3; TRBD1 might be the D (6 bases). V lost 4 bases and J lost 5, with 16 bases in between. This CDR3 spans 15 amino acids. Germline-derived CDR1 and CDR2 are LGHDT and YNNKEL (reference sequence). CDR3 DNA sequence: TGTGCCAGCAGCCGATCTGGGACATTGATAGATACGCAGTATTTT. Translating it yields CASSRSGTLIDTQYF.

The sample holds one count of this clone. The gene calls are TRBV19 and TRBJ1-2; D is unresolved. The CDR3 has 13 amino acids. Trimming removed 6 bases at V and 0 bases at J, with 8 bases between. Germline CDR1 reads LNHDA; CDR2 reads SQIVND (reference sequence). Here the CDR3 reads CASSLLTNYGYTF. CDR3 coding DNA: TGTGCCAGTAGCCTATTAACTAACTATGGCTACACCTTC.

This clone was found a few times. The chain couples TRBV29-1 to TRBJ2-1; D might be TRBD2 (7 bases). V shed 5 bases and J shed 4 bases, with 15 bases lying between them. This CDR3 region has 14 residues. Germline lookup yields CDR1 SQVTM and CDR2 ANQGSEA. The CDR3 nucleotides read TGCAGCGTTCTAGGGGGGAGGGGGTACAATGAGCAGTTCTTC. Protein sequence: CSVLGGRGYNEQFF.

The chain combines TRBV7-8 with TRBJ1-2; TRBD1 is a possible D gene (5 bases). Trimming shortened V by 0 bases and J by 6 bases, and 23 bases separated the two germline ends. There are 18 residues in the CDR3. The germline gives CDR1 SGHVS, CDR2 FQNEAQ. The CDR3 nucleotides read TGTGCCAGCAGCTTAGCTCCCCCCGGTCTTCAGGGACTTCATGGCTACACCTTC. It is translated as CASSLAPPGLQGLHGYTF.

In this sample, this clone turned up once. The chain employs TRBV6-5 and TRBJ2-2; D possibly corresponds to TRBD2 (5 bases). Trimming cost V 6 bases and J 1 base, with 6 bases left between them. The germline V gene encodes CDR1 MNHEY and CDR2 SVGAGI. The CDR3 is made up of 13 amino acids. CDR3 coding DNA: TGTGCCAGCAGGAGGGAGAACACCGGGGAGCTGTTTTTT. Translating it yields CASRRENTGELFF.

The chain carries TRBV6-5 and TRBJ1-2; possible D gene TRBD1, 6 bases. V lost 6 bases to trimming and J lost 4 bases, with 12 bases between them. The CDR3 loop spans 13 amino acids. Germline V gene sequence: CDR1 MNHEY, CDR2 SVGAGI. CDR3 bases: TGTGCCAGCAGGCAGGGGTCCTCCTATGGCTACACCTTC. This encodes CASRQGSSYGYTF.

This clone was seen just once. The chain links TRBV7-2 to TRBJ2-1, with 10 bases identical to TRBD2. The J segment lost 4 bases and the V segment lost 4 bases, leaving 13 bases of the junction unmatched. Germline V gene data show CDR1 as SGHTA and CDR2 as FQGNSA. This CDR3 contains 18 residues. The CDR3 DNA sequence: TGTGCCAGCAGCTGGCGGCCCACAACTAGCGGGACATACAATGAGCAGTTCTTC. Amino acids: CASSWRPTTSGTYNEQFF. Filled out from reference TRBV7-2 and TRBJ2-1, the complete variable domain reads GAGVSQSPSNKVTEKGKDVELRCDPISGHTALYWYRQSLGQGLEFLIYFQGNSAPDKSGLPSDRFSAERTGGSVSTLTIQRTQQEDSAVYLCASSWRPTTSGTYNEQFFGPGTRLTVL.

This clone was seen once. This sequence joins TRBV18 and TRBJ1-3; D is unclear. The germline gives CDR1 KGHSH, CDR2 LQKENI. CDR3 length equals 15 residues. Trimming took 0 bases from V and 4 from J, leaving 10 bases between them. CDR3 sequence: CASSPPEGLGNTIYF. CDR3 DNA: TGTGCCAGCTCACCACCGGAGGGATTGGGAAACACCATATATTTT. The entire variable domain, with the rest obtained from reference TRBV18 and TRBJ1-3, is as follows: NAGVMQNPRHLVRRRGQEARLRCSPMKGHSHVYWYRQLPEEGLKFMVYLQKENIIDESGMPKERFSAEFPKEGPSILRIQQVVRGDSAAYFCASSPPEGLGNTIYFGEGSWLTVV.

The rearrangement links TRBV25-1 to TRBJ2-6; 7 bases line up with TRBD1. This CDR3 is 16 amino acids long. Unmatched junction bases numbered 8, after V lost 5 bases and J lost 4 bases. Germline V lookup: CDR1 MGHDK, CDR2 SYGVNS. CDR3 DNA sequence: TGTGCCAGCAGTATTGAGGGGGCGAGGGGGGCCAACGTCCTGACTTTC. Encoded protein: CASSIEGARGANVLTF.

This clone was seen only a few times. The rearrangement joins TRBV6-5 to TRBJ1-5, with D maybe TRBD1 (5 bases). The ends were cut back, 6 bases at V and 5 bases at J, with 11 bases in the middle. Germline V gene lookup returns CDR1 MNHEY and CDR2 SVGAGI. The CDR3 is 13 amino acids. CDR3 sequence: CASRAGQHQPQHF. In DNA form, the CDR3 reads TGTGCCAGCAGAGCGGGGCAACATCAGCCCCAGCATTTT.

This clone has a single count. The V gene is TRBV19, the J gene TRBJ2-7; 8 nucleotides match TRBD1. The germline V gene has CDR1 LNHDA and CDR2 SQIVND (reference sequence). J lost 4 bases, V lost 3 bases, and 5 bases had no gene match. The CDR3 has 14 residues. The CDR3 DNA reads TGTGCCAGTAGTATCGGGACAGGTAATTACGAGCAGTACTTC. It codes for CASSIGTGNYEQYF.

This chain uses TRBV29-1 with TRBJ1-2, with 8 bases identical to TRBD1. The CDR3 is 13 amino acids. V shed 7 bases and J 7 bases; nucleotides not matched to a gene: 11. In germline, CDR1 is SQVTM, CDR2 ANQGSEA. CDR3 nucleotide sequence: TGCAGCGCGGATATTGGACAGGGCGGTGGCTACACCTTC. It yields the protein CSADIGQGGGYTF.

The chain carries TRBV24-1 and TRBJ2-3; unclear D gene. V lost 3 bases and J lost 2, with 11 bases in between. The CDR3 runs to 15 residues. Germline CDR1 KGHDR, CDR2 SFDVKD. DNA for the CDR3: TGTGCCACCAGTGATGACCGGAGTGTCACAGATACGCAGTATTTT. It translates to CATSDDRSVTDTQYF.

This clone was found a few times. The J gene is TRBJ2-3, the V gene TRBV7-2, with 10 bases lining up with TRBD2. Trimming cost V 6 bases and J 4 bases; bases outside gene matches: 7. The germline CDR1 and CDR2 sequences are SGHTA and FQGNSA. The CDR3 spans 15 residues. This CDR3 is CASSSSGGGPDTQYF. CDR3 DNA sequence: TGTGCCAGCAGTTCAAGCGGGGGGGGGCCAGATACGCAGTATTTT.

To note about this clone: The junction differs from germline at one of its ends, possibly a read error. The gene calls are TRBV14 and TRBJ1-2; 8 nucleotides line up with TRBD1. The CDR3 contains 15 residues. The germline V gene encodes CDR1 SGHDN and CDR2 FVKESK. The CDR3 sequence: CASTQSGTGDYGYTF. DNA of the CDR3: TGTGCCAGCACCCAATCCGGGACAGGAGACTATGGCTACACCTTC. The entire variable domain, with the rest obtained from reference TRBV14 and TRBJ1-2, is as follows: EAGVTQFPSHSVIEKGQTVTLRCDPISGHDNLYWYRRVMGKEIKFLLHFVKESKQDESGMPNNRFLAERTGGTYSTLKVQPAELEDSGVYFCASTQSGTGDYGYTFGSGTRLTVV.

The chain links TRBV24-1 to TRBJ1-4; D not resolved. This CDR3 spans 13 amino acids. The ends were cut back, 12 bases at V and 8 bases at J, with 18 bases in the middle. The germline CDR1 and CDR2 sequences are KGHDR and SFDVKD. In DNA form, the CDR3 reads TGTGCCCACCTTCGCGCCGAAACCGAAAAACTGTTTTTT. Translated, it gives CAHLRAETEKLFF.

V and J are TRBV5-1 and TRBJ2-5, with D hard to call. Trimming stripped 4 bases from V and 0 bases from J, with 7 bases between. The CDR3 totals 13 residues. CDR1 is SGHRS and CDR2 is YFSETQ in the germline V gene. The CDR3 loop is CASSMVNQETQYF. In DNA, the CDR3 is TGCGCCAGCAGCATGGTAAACCAAGAGACCCAGTACTTC.